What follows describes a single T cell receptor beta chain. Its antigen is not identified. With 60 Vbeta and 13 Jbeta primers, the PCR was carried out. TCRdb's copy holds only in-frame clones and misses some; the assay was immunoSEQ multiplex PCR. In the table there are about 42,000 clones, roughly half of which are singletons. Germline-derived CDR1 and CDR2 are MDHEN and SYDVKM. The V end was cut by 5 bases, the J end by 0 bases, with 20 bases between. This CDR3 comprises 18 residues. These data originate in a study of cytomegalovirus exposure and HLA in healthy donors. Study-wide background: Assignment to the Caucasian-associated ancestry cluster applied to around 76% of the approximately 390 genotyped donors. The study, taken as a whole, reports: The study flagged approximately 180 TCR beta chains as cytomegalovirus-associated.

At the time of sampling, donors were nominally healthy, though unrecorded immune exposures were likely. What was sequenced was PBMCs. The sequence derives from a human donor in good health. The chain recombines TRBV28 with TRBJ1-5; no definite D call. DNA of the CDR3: TGTGCCAGCAGTCCAACCCCTGGCAGTAAGTATAGCAATCAGCCCCAGCATTTT. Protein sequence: CASSPTPGSKYSNQPQHF.